This T cell receptor beta chain was profiled in a study of blood T cell repertoires in COVID-19 (TCRdb year 2020). For context, the study as a whole: Samples covering the acute and convalescent phases of COVID-19 were provided by collaborators in the United States, Italy and Spain. Subjects who had been exposed to COVID-19, were actively infected with it, or had recovered from it provided the deeply sampled blood TCRbeta repertoires that made up the dataset. The prospective study material was composed of cDNA or gDNA derived from T cells, B-cell-depleted T cells, or PBMCs. HLA class I and class II types, where available, came from metadata supplied by the sample provider rather than from assay-based typing. A freely available public database, intended as a resource for researchers studying the immune response to SARS-CoV-2, is where the repertoires were released. The samples were drawn from the first 160 participants of the ongoing ImmuneRACE study and from 950 to 1,500 subjects provided by 6 global collaborators. Sample metadata almost always included a de-identified subject ID, COVID-19 status, age in years and sex.

What the authors observed across the whole study: How much clinical and demographic metadata was included differed by source and by participant, and the metadata was provided uncurated.

Whole blood was collected in K2EDTA tubes by collaborating institutions according to the institutions' own protocols. For TCRbeta analysis, collaborators shipped samples in one of three forms: frozen whole blood, isolated PBMCs, or DNA extracted from either of those sample types. This clone was recorded only once. No cognate antigen has been identified for it. No quality values exist for individual bases; no much larger clone is one base distant. TCRbeta CDR3 regions were amplified from genomic DNA using the immunoSEQ Assay, a bias-controlled multiplex PCR. The source study handled its data this way. Within the assay, amplification of reference gene primers was used to estimate how many nucleated cells each sample contained. To quantify the absolute abundance of each unique TCRbeta CDR3 rearrangement, sequence reads were collapsed and filtered. For each sample, productive Simpson clonality was calculated as the square root of Simpson's diversity index across productive rearrangements. Sourced from immuneACCESS, this table was stored by TCRdb with only in-frame sequences that have V and J called. A share of the clones is absent; for the studies checked, an unresolved V gene accounts for under half, and the remainder has no known explanation. Clone size and V and J calls were adopted from that table, with D and trimming inferred from the DNA. Here the sample has some 55,000 clones; approximately 87% occur a single time. The ten largest clones represent over 6.5% of the sample.

This clonotype originated in a man aged 60 to 69 with acute or convalescent COVID-19. Sequenced sample: peripheral blood.

CDR3 protein: CASSYDRDYGYTF. In nucleotide form, the sequence is TGTGCCAGCAGTTACGACAGGGACTATGGCTACACCTTC. The chain employs TRBV6-2 or TRBV6-3 and TRBJ1-2; TRBD1 fits 7 bases in the junction. The germline V gene sets CDR1 to MNHEY and CDR2 to SVGEGT. Counted from cysteine to phenylalanine, this CDR3 has 13 amino acids. The read is trimmed to its CDR3 DNA, 39 bases read in frame from base 1. V loses 2 bases at its end and J loses 3 bases; junction bases beyond the gene matches: 0.